A selection of T cell receptor beta chains follows, all from one sample in a study of CD8 T cells in Susac syndrome. TCRdb re-called the immunoSEQ multiplex PCR reads through MiXCR, storing one row per CDR3 protein. This sample carries hundreds of thousands of distinct CDR3 sequences, about 93% of them seen once, and the ten largest clones take 0.065% to 0.075%. Sequencing was performed on CD4+ T cells from PBMCs. Source of these receptors: a human donor with multiple sclerosis. CDR3s include the opening cysteine and the closing phenylalanine or tryptophan. A D gene is named only where the DNA matches it firmly. Clone size is shown for a subset of rows, as once, few, many or a class of expanded clone.

clone size | D gene | V gene | CDR3 protein
NA | NA | TRBV2 | CASSFDRSNQPQHF
few | NA | TRBV11-2 | CASSLQPRGEETQYF
NA | NA | TRBV20-1 | CSAPDIGGYGYTF
NA | TRBD1 | TRBV29-1 | CSAGPGGGYGYTF
NA | TRBD1 | TRBV2 | CASTGGTAYEKLFF
NA | NA | TRBV5-1 | CASSFASLASEQFF
once | NA | TRBV9 | CASSVLTYTEAFF
NA | NA | TRBV13 | CASSFRTASTDTQYF
NA | NA | TRBV7-3 | CASSLFGGRAFF
NA | TRBD2 | TRBV4-1 | CASSQVGGGASGNEQFF
NA | NA | TRBV28 | CASKDPGGGEQPQHF
NA | TRBD1 | TRBV4-1 | CASSQPGQGPELFF
NA | NA | TRBV24-1 | CATGRQTEETQYF
NA | NA | TRBV30 | CAWSLGDTQYF
NA | NA | TRBV5-1 | CASSLSPRGQTDTQYF
once | TRBD1 | TRBV20-1 | CSAPGTGGNYEQYF
once | NA | TRBV10-3 | CAISGQQTNEKLFF
NA | NA | TRBV7-3 | CASSSGPTEGQFF
once | NA | TRBV19 | CASSPLGARTGELFF
NA | TRBD1 | TRBV4-1 | CASSQSGTVVGGYTF
once | TRBD1 | TRBV6-5 | CASSYLGGTGANTEAFF
NA | NA | TRBV29-1 | CSVEDRNRANGYTF